This T cell receptor beta chain was recorded in a study of cytomegalovirus exposure and HLA in healthy donors. Study conclusions and caveats: In a later analysis, a missense DCLRE1C variant was linked to TCR beta V- and J-gene trimming. Reportedly, diagnosis of cytomegalovirus status by the classifier showed high specificity and sensitivity. In a later analysis, an Asian-associated ancestry cluster reportedly showed fewer N-insertions than the approximately 700-donor mean. Researchers counted over 150 TCR beta chains as cytomegalovirus-associated.

Trimming removed 10 bases from V and 1 base from J; junction bases left unmatched: 9. CDR1 and CDR2 from the germline V gene are MGHDK and SYGVNS. This CDR3 is 14 amino acids long. In the PCR, 60 Vbeta and 13 Jbeta primers were used. Data came from immunoSEQ multiplex PCR; TCRdb stores just in-frame clones and leaves some out. Listed are around 80,000 clones; 4.5% to 6% falls within the top ten. Turning to this clone: The antigen is not known.

The TCR was taken from a man between 40 and 49 years old in good health and CMV-seronegative. The V call is TRBV25-1, the J call TRBJ2-7, with 8 bases matching TRBD2. The material sequenced was PBMCs. The CDR3: CATSTAGDSYEQYF. CDR3 in DNA: TGTGCCACCTCGACAGCGGGGGATTCCTACGAGCAGTACTTC.